This T cell receptor beta chain was sequenced during a study of beta chain features in type 1 diabetes (dated by TCRdb to the late 2010s). For the wider study: Mean age, gender distribution, total cell number and subset yield did not differ between patients and healthy donors. A total of about 110 million sorted cells were examined across all samples, and the number of cells per subset was strongly correlated with RNA yield. In the study, recently diagnosed type 1 diabetes patients and matched healthy donors were compared on the TCRB repertoires of their sorted circulating CD4+ T cell subsets. Regulatory and stem cell-like memory subsets were isolated from only 8 patients and roughly 8 healthy donors, whereas naive and central memory subsets came from all 30 or so donors.

The High Capacity cDNA Reverse Transcription Kit was used to reverse transcribe all of the isolated RNA, meaning that expressed TCRB transcripts were what got sequenced. Naive, central memory and regulatory T cell samples underwent deep immunoSEQ sequencing, averaging about 3.57 million total reads per sample. Sorted cells were lysed in RLT buffer, and RNA was extracted using DNase-treated RNeasy Micro or Mini kits according to cell number. Each cell subset was processed separately to prevent cross-contamination, with patient and healthy donor samples processed together. The immunoSEQ multiplex PCR was used to amplify TCRB sequences from cDNA, yielding 87-bp fragments that span the CDR3 region. Sequencing of the amplicons was performed on the Illumina HiSeq platform. The published analysis was carried out like this. PCR bias was computationally corrected using synthetic template baselines, reads within Hamming distance 2 were collapsed, and singletons that could not be merged were discarded. Reads were aligned against IMGT so that V, D and J genes, CDR3 length and insertions or deletions at six rearrangement sites could be assigned. Clonotype counts were normalized to sorted cell number within each subset before computing true diversity and Gini coefficients with the tcR R package. Repertoire sharing was quantified using the overlap coefficient calculated on TCRB nucleotide sequences. As a proxy for the pre-selection repertoire, out-of-frame TCRB sequences from naive cells were analyzed. TCRdb re-hosts the immuneACCESS table, in-frame sequences only. Its copies lack some clones; in the studies checked, an unresolved V gene accounts for under half of them, and the cause for the rest is not known. V and J calls and clone size are those listed in that table; D and trimming were worked out from the DNA. For this sample the table gives roughly 300,000 clones, of which 14% were detected only once. Over 0.015% of the sample lies in the top ten.

This clone occurred a few times. Its antigen remains unidentified. No base quality information exists; no much larger clone differs at one position. The paper as a whole reports these results and caveats: Patients with type 1 diabetes made fewer insertions and deleted more nucleotides at VDJ recombination sites, implying thymic rearrangement abnormalities. The naive, central memory and regulatory TCRB repertoires appeared to resemble one another more closely among patients than among healthy donors. HLA sub-analyses involved small numbers of individuals, so any influence of HLA type on TCRB rearrangement remained unresolved. Because cDNA was sequenced instead of genomic DNA, highly expressing activated cells could be over-represented, though the groups showed no difference in activation or CD3 levels. PCR might favor shorter templates, but patient and control samples were amplified and corrected together, so any skew would affect both groups equally. In all four CD4+ subsets, TCRB CDR3 length was moderately but significantly shorter in type 1 diabetes patients.

A single peripheral blood draw of 90 to 150 mL on average was collected from each donor into heparinised tubes. A BD FACSAria II was used to sort naive, central memory, regulatory and stem cell-like memory CD4+ T cells with a panel that included CD45RO, CCR7, CD25, CD127, CD95 and CD27. Every sorted population had a purity above 95%. Right away, PBMCs were isolated by Lymphoprep density gradient centrifugation and were stained directly, with no culture step. So that batch effects would be minimized, each experiment stained and sorted samples in pairs, pairing one healthy donor with one patient. The sequenced material came from naive CD4+ T cells from blood. This sample's cell subset or site label indicates: true naive CD4+ T cells. This TCR derives from a man between 25 and 39 years old with type 1 diabetes.

The DNA reads TGTGCCAGCAGTTTTGTGTTCGGGACAGGGCCCCCCGAGCAGTACTTC. It is translated as CASSFVFGTGPPEQYF. This chain is built from TRBV28 and TRBJ2-7; 9 central nucleotides agree with TRBD1. CDR1 and CDR2 are drawn from the germline V gene: MDHEN, SYDVKM. From V the trimming removes 3 bases and from J it removes 6 bases, while the gene matches leave 12 bases of the junction unaccounted for. The CDR3 measures 16 amino acids from cysteine to phenylalanine. Only the CDR3 part of the read is kept: 48 bases, read in frame from the first base.